The sequence of this T cell receptor beta chain was determined in a study of blood T cells in healthy people across ages. It was with a sample-barcoded 5' primer and a J-beta primer mix that a second PCR of roughly 7 to 12 cycles was run. All cDNA molecules were each tagged by a template-switch adaptor with 12 random nucleotides. Each CDR3 protein gets one entry after TCRdb re-called the 5' RACE reads with MiXCR. The sample has approximately 690,000 distinct CDR3 sequences; under 65% are singletons. Concerning this clonotype itself: Antigen: not known.

General study results and limits: With age, beta diversity per million T cells declined roughly linearly, significantly by 40.

This CDR3 has 14 amino acids. V lost 7 bases, J lost 3 bases, and 15 bases lay in between. Germline V CDR1 and CDR2: SGHRS, YFSETQ. In terms of origin and age, donors were healthy Caucasian individuals from Russia aged roughly 6 to 95. PBMCs were isolated at a quantity of at least 6.5 million per sample. The TCR comes from a man in his 60s in good health. Sequences were obtained from blood. The rearrangement joins TRBV5-1 to TRBJ2-3; D might be TRBD2 (5 bases). The CDR3 loop is CASGSGQITDTQYF. Here the CDR3 DNA reads TGCGCCAGCGGGAGCGGTCAGATAACAGATACGCAGTATTTT.